Below, one T cell receptor beta chain is given with its context. Germline V gives CDR1 SGHRS, CDR2 YFSETQ. V lost 0 bases and J lost 2, with 6 bases in between. The CDR3 consists of 13 residues. Each of the CD4+ naive, central memory, regulatory and stem cell-like memory populations was sorted via CD45RO/CCR7/CD25/CD127/CD95/CD27. These data originate in a study of beta chain features in type 1 diabetes. The investigators reverse transcribed all of the isolated RNA, so they sequenced expressed TCRB transcripts. Produced via immunoSEQ multiplex PCR; TCRdb's table is partial and in-frame only. This sample carries about 110,000 clones, less than 40% of them seen once, and the ten largest clones take 0.065%.

The chain joins TRBV5-1 to TRBJ2-7, with D hard to call. The sequenced sample was stem cell memory CD4+ T cells from blood. This clonotype was obtained from a young woman in good health. CDR3 sequence: CASSLANTYEQYF. In nucleotides, the CDR3 is TGCGCCAGCAGCTTGGCGAACACCTACGAGCAGTACTTC.